This T cell receptor (beta chain) was recovered during a study of shared clonotypes between healthy human individuals (dated by TCRdb to the early 2020s). With respect to the entire study: A couple of women and three men aged 18 to 49 years were included in the cohort. Per donor, three plates each were used for CD4 naive and CD4 memory, two for CD8 naive, and one for CD8 memory. To estimate repertoire size and how much clonotype sharing occurs between individuals, the study deeply sequenced the blood TCR repertoires of 4 to 6 healthy adults. To increase sequencing depth and limit assay-specific biases, different laboratories used diverse techniques to prepare libraries and sequence TCR repertoires. Between about 0.94 and 8.9 billion PBMCs per donor were obtained by leukapheresis.

CD8 naive samples were CD45RO-negative cells positively selected for CCR7, giving a CD45RA+CCR7+ population that excluded TemRA cells. Donors were healthy HIV-negative adults with no recently reported acute infections or vaccinations. Every donor was a Caucasian adult residing in Nashville, Tennessee, USA. After blood collection by leukapheresis, PBMCs were isolated using Ficoll-Histopaque density gradient centrifugation and then cryopreserved in the vapor phase of liquid nitrogen. Analytical flow cytometry was used to check the purity and quantity of every magnetically sorted T cell population. Genomic DNA was isolated from every sorted fraction and measured by UV absorbance on a Nanodrop 2000c. Using the deep immunoSEQ assay, TCR CDR3 regions were amplified from genomic DNA by multiplex PCR. Genomic DNA extracted from each cell subset was distributed evenly over all wells of several immunoSEQ 96-well plates, and each plate served as one replicate. Each replicate PCR for sorted subsets received roughly 0.2 ug genomic DNA, equal to tens of thousands of T cell genomes. The purified libraries were quantified using a Qubit 3.0 fluorometer, sized with a Bioanalyzer 2100, and then quantified again using the KAPA Library Quantification kit. Every immunoSEQ 96-well plate was sequenced on a dedicated single-read 150-cycle Illumina NextSeq 550 flow cell. Regarding the original processing steps: Because the immunoSEQ output held only junctional sequences and lacked quality scores, the filtering could not match the filtering applied to full-length reads. Sequences were annotated with PyIR, a Python wrapper for IgBLAST v1.9, using IMGT germline references to assign V/J genes and CDR3. Reads with weak V/J assignments (E-value above 1e-6), missing CDR3, stop codons, out-of-frame junctions, or ambiguous translated residues were removed. V3J clonotypes were defined by identical inferred V gene, J gene, and CDR3 amino acid sequence. Percentage overlap between repertoires was calculated by dividing the number of shared unique clonotypes by the size of the smaller repertoire. Three approaches were used to assess repertoire richness: RTK rarefaction, the Chao1 estimator, and Recon v2.1 estimates of unobserved clonotypes. Generation probabilities for all TCRbeta clonotypes obtained by the gDNA method from several donors were computed using OLGA. This is the immuneACCESS table as TCRdb keeps it, with only in-frame sequences that have V and J called. A part of the clones is gone; compared with another copy, unresolved V genes explain less than half, and the rest is unexplained. D and trimming come from the DNA, and the V and J calls and clone size come from that table. The sample has around 2,000,000 clones on record, roughly 94% of them singletons. The top ten constitute about 1.1% of the sample.

Turning to this clone: Its antigen specificity is not known. No base-level quality is on record; no much larger clone is a single base apart.

Results the study describes overall, beyond this receptor: The genetic and exposure-history diversity represented was limited by the small number of donors. Approximately 4.8% of naive CD4, more than 3% of naive CD8, around 2.3% of memory CD4, and 0.4% of memory CD8 clonotypes were shared across four donors. Sampling was restricted to blood, and TCR repertoires in tissues likely differ from the TCR repertoires found in blood. Estimated clonotype richness was generally larger for naive than for memory subsets. Incomplete sequencing was indicated by rarefaction of sorted-subset datasets, despite the large sequencing depth. Higher generation probabilities were observed for clonotypes shared by all four sorted-subset donors than for non-shared clonotypes. Pairwise subsampling indicated that sequencing depth was expected to affect the degree of clonotype sharing among donors.

The sequenced sample consisted of naive CD8+ T cells sorted from blood. The cell subset or site tag for this specimen amounts to: CD45RA+CCR7+. The TCR was taken from a young man in good health.

The bases read TGCAGTGCTATCTCCGGGGATACGCAGTATTTT. It specifies CSAISGDTQYF. The chain couples TRBV20-1 to TRBJ2-3; no D gene can be assigned with confidence. V is pared back by 4 bases and J by 6 bases, with 8 bases lying between the germline termini. CDR1 DFQATT and CDR2 SNEGSKA are derived from the germline V gene (reference sequence). The cysteine opens and the phenylalanine closes a CDR3 of 11 amino acids. The DNA shown is the 33-base CDR3, in frame from base 1.